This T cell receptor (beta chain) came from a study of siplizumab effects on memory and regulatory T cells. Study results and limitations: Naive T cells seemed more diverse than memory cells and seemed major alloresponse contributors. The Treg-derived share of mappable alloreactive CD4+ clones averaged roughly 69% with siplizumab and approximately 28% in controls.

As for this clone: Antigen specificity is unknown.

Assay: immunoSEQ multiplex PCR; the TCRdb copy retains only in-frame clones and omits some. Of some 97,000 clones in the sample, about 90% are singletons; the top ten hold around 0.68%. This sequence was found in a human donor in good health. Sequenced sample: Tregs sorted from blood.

The CDR3 here is CASSASPIGPRSGNTIYF. CDR3 in DNA: TGTGCCAGCAGCGCCAGTCCGATCGGGCCCCGCTCTGGAAACACCATATATTTT. V gene TRBV9 combines with J gene TRBJ1-3; D call uncertain. The CDR3 is 18 amino acids. Trimming removed 3 bases from V and 0 bases from J, with 19 bases in between. Germline loops: CDR1 SGDLS, CDR2 YYNGEE.